This TCR beta chain was identified during a study of early T cells in non-severe SARS-CoV-2 infection (dated by TCRdb to about 2021). Background for the entire study: Because TCR sequencing relied on bulk RNA taken from unsorted whole blood, pairing of alpha and beta chains was not possible.

The study was a case-control design nested within a healthcare worker cohort in London, UK, with weekly nasopharyngeal swab PCR tests and blood sampling. Between 23 and 31 March 2020, the week of the UK lockdown, healthcare workers were enrolled and then followed up weekly for as long as 16 weeks. What the authors observed across the whole study: Matching against VDJdb was skewed toward anti-spike CD8 responses, likely underestimated virus-specific expansions, and missed private and CD4 specificities.

V loses 4 bases, J loses 1 base, and the germline ends lie 13 bases apart. Counted from cysteine to phenylalanine, this CDR3 has 16 amino acids. This entry keeps only the CDR3 DNA: 48 bases, framed from base 1. The germline V gene gives CDR1 as SGHAT and CDR2 as FQNNGV. The receptor library was made with 5' RACE. The reads were generated on a NextSeq 500. The TCR library protocol attached unique molecular identifiers to individual cDNA molecules to correct for sequencing error and PCR bias. Both TCR alpha and beta chains were sequenced, and tight co-correlation was observed between alpha and beta sequence abundances in each sample. Per the source publication's procedure: Decombinator V4 was used to annotate the V gene, J gene and CDR3 of the TCR sequences. TCRs were defined as expanded if a significant change between any two time points was detected under a Poisson model with p below 0.0001. TCR abundances were normalised to the total number of TCRs sequenced per sample and expressed as counts per million. MAIT TCRs were defined by TRAV1-2 paired with TRAJ12, TRAJ20 or TRAJ33, and iNKT TCRs by TRAV10 paired with TRAJ18. A search of VDJdb, accessed on 1 November 2021, was run for TCRs annotated to CMV, EBV and SARS-CoV-2, with TCRs annotated for multiple antigens excluded. Using fastp trimming at Q25 and MiXCR clonotype assembly, TCRdb reanalyzed the public sequencing data and kept in-frame beta chains. Under each unique CDR3 protein, matching rows form one entry showing the most common genes and DNA. The V and J calls and clone size are TCRdb's, not the authors'. This sample is represented by around 70,000 distinct CDR3 sequences; 9% to 15% of them were singletons. The leading ten clones occupy more than 1.5% of the sample.

In this sample, this clonotype turned up a few times. Its antigen is not yet known. Per-base qualities were not stored, and no clone one base away is much larger. Sequencing was done on a sample of whole blood. This TCR derives from an adult who was a healthcare worker with PCR-confirmed SARS-CoV-2 infection or an uninfected control (not recorded which). The chain is encoded by TRBV11-2 joined to TRBJ2-2; the D gene is perhaps TRBD1, from 5 matching bases. The CDR3 amino acid sequence is: CASSSRQPGNTGELFF. In nucleotides, the sequence is TGTGCCAGCAGCTCCCGACAGCCGGGGAACACCGGGGAGCTGTTTTTT.